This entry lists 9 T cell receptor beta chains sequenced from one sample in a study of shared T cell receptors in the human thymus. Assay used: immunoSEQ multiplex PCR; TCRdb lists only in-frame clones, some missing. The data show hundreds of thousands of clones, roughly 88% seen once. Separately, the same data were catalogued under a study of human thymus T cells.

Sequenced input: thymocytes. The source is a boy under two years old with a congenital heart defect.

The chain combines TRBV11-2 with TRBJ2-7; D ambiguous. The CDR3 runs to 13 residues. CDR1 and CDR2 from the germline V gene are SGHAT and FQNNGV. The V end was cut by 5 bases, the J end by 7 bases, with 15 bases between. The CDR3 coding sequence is TGTGCCAGCAGCCCAAGTTCCGGGTATGAGCAGTACTTC. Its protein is CASSPSSGYEQYF.

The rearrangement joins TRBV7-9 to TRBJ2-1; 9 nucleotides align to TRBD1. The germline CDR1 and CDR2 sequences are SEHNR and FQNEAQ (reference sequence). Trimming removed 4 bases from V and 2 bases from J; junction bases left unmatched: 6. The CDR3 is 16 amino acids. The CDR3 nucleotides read TGTGCCAGCAGCTGGAGGACAGGGGCGACCTACAATGAGCAGTTCTTC. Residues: CASSWRTGATYNEQFF.

The CDR3 DNA sequence: TGTGCCAGCAGAAACAGGGGGCTAAAAGGCTACACCTTC. Translating it yields CASRNRGLKGYTF. The chain has TRBV27 and TRBJ1-2, with TRBD1 matching 9 bases. This CDR3 is 13 amino acids long. Germline loops: CDR1 MNHEY, CDR2 SMNVEV (reference sequence). Trimming took 6 bases from V and 8 from J; bases not matched to a gene: 7.

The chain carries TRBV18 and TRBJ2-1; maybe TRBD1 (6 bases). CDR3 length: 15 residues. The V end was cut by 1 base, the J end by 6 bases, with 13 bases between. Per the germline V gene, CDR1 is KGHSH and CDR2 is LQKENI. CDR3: CASSPRQGTGNEQFF. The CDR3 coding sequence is TGTGCCAGCTCACCACGGCAGGGGACCGGCAATGAGCAGTTCTTC.

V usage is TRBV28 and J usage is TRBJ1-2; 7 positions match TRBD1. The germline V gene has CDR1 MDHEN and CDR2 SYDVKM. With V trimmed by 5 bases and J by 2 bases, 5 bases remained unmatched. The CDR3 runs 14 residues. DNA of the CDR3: TGTGCCAGCAGTCCGAGGGGGCAGAACTATGGCTACACCTTC. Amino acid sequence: CASSPRGQNYGYTF.

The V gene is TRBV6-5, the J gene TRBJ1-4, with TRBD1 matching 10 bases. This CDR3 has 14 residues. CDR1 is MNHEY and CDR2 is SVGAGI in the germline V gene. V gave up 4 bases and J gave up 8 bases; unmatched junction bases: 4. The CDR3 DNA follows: TGTGCCAGCAGTTCCCGGACAGGGGGAGAAAAACTGTTTTTT. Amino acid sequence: CASSSRTGGEKLFF.

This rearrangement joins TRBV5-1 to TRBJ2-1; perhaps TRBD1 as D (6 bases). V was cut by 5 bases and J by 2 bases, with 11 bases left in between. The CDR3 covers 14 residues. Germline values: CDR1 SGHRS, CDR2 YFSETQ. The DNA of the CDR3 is TGCGCCAGCAGGGGGGCGGCCCCCTACAATGAGCAGTTCTTC. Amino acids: CASRGAAPYNEQFF.

The chain's CDR3 is CACPLTTGEVMNTEAFF. CDR3 bases: TGTGCCTGTCCACTAACTACAGGGGAAGTCATGAACACTGAAGCTTTCTTT. The chain has TRBV30 and TRBJ1-1; TRBD1 aligns across 7 bases. This CDR3 comprises 17 residues. J was trimmed by 0 bases and V by 6 bases; bases with no gene match: 16. The germline V gene has CDR1 GTSNPN and CDR2 SVGIG (reference sequence).

CDR3 nucleotides: TGTGCCAGCAGAAGACAGGGATATCAGCCCCAGCATTTT. This encodes CASRRQGYQPQHF. The genes are TRBV6-1 and TRBJ1-5; 7 bases are a match to TRBD1. The trim removed 6 bases at V and 5 bases at J, leaving 4 bases unmatched. The CDR3 contains 13 residues. Germline CDR1 and CDR2: MNHNS and SASEGT.